The rows below give T cell receptor beta chains drawn from one sample of a study of cytomegalovirus exposure and HLA in healthy donors. TCRdb's copy holds only in-frame clones and misses some; the assay was immunoSEQ multiplex PCR. Among about 150,000 clones, roughly four fifths were seen once, and the ten largest hold 2% to 2.5%. Source material: PBMCs. The source is a young man in good health and CMV-seronegative. Each CDR3 is given with its conserved first and last residue. D genes are given only for firm matches. Part of the rows lack a size; the others show once, few, many or a class for expanded clones.

CDR3aa: CASSHLVSEQYF
CDR3nt: TGCGCCAGCAGCCACCTTGTCTCTGAGCAGTACTTC
v_gene: TRBV4-1
d_gene: -
j_gene: TRBJ2-7
abundance: -

CDR3aa: CASSLKDRDRRKLFF
CDR3nt: TGTGCCAGCAGCTTAAAGGACAGGGATCGGCGTAAACTGTTTTTT
v_gene: TRBV7-9
d_gene: TRBD1
j_gene: TRBJ1-4
abundance: -

CDR3aa: CASSLNQDSSRAGELFF
CDR3nt: TGTGCCAGCAGTTTAAATCAAGACAGTTCCCGGGCCGGGGAGCTGTTTTTT
v_gene: TRBV27
d_gene: -
j_gene: TRBJ2-2
abundance: few

CDR3aa: CATSAVPLQSSYNEQFF
CDR3nt: TGTGCCACCAGCGCCGTCCCCCTACAGAGCTCCTACAATGAGCAGTTCTTC
v_gene: TRBV15
d_gene: -
j_gene: TRBJ2-1
abundance: -

CDR3aa: CASSRTSGSREQFF
CDR3nt: TGTGCCAGCAGTAGAACTAGCGGGAGTAGAGAGCAGTTCTTC
v_gene: TRBV6-1
d_gene: TRBD2
j_gene: TRBJ2-1
abundance: -

CDR3aa: CASSPGGGNEKLFF
CDR3nt: TGTGCCAGCAGCCCCGGCGGCGGGAATGAAAAACTGTTTTTT
v_gene: TRBV5-5
d_gene: -
j_gene: TRBJ1-4
abundance: -

CDR3aa: CASSLTPGVGPDTQYF
CDR3nt: TGTGCCAGCAGCTTAACCCCGGGAGTCGGCCCAGATACGCAGTATTTT
v_gene: TRBV7-3
d_gene: -
j_gene: TRBJ2-3
abundance: -

CDR3aa: CASSGRGETQYF
CDR3nt: TGCGCCAGCAGTGGGCGGGGAGAGACCCAGTACTTC
v_gene: TRBV5-1
d_gene: -
j_gene: TRBJ2-5
abundance: -

CDR3aa: CASSLVTDRDYYGYTF
CDR3nt: TGTGCCAGCAGCCTAGTTACCGACAGGGACTACTATGGCTACACCTTC
v_gene: TRBV14
d_gene: TRBD1
j_gene: TRBJ1-2
abundance: -

CDR3aa: CASSEEGYGSYTF
CDR3nt: TGTGCCAGCAGTGAAGAGGGGTATGGGAGCTACACCTTC
v_gene: TRBV6-1
d_gene: -
j_gene: TRBJ1-2
abundance: -

CDR3aa: CASSEQGARSPLHF
CDR3nt: TGTGCCAGCAGTGAACAGGGGGCCAGGTCACCCCTCCACTTT
v_gene: TRBV2
d_gene: TRBD1
j_gene: TRBJ1-6
abundance: -

CDR3aa: CASSGQGRQETQYF
CDR3nt: TGTGCCAGCAGCGGACAGGGCCGTCAAGAGACCCAGTACTTC
v_gene: TRBV27
d_gene: TRBD1
j_gene: TRBJ2-5
abundance: -

CDR3aa: CASSVGTGAGNTIYF
CDR3nt: TGTGCCAGCAGTGTGGGGACAGGAGCTGGAAACACCATATATTTT
v_gene: TRBV6-1
d_gene: TRBD1
j_gene: TRBJ1-3
abundance: few

CDR3aa: CAISEGLAGEGFMDTQYF
CDR3nt: TGTGCCATCAGTGAAGGTCTAGCGGGGGAGGGATTCATGGATACGCAGTATTTT
v_gene: TRBV10-3
d_gene: TRBD2
j_gene: TRBJ2-3
abundance: once

CDR3aa: CASSLTAGGPNEQYF
CDR3nt: TGTGCCAGCAGCTTAACAGCGGGAGGGCCCAACGAGCAGTACTTC
v_gene: TRBV7-2
d_gene: TRBD2
j_gene: TRBJ2-7
abundance: -

CDR3aa: CAWGRGQGASGYTF
CDR3nt: TGTGCCTGGGGACGGGGACAGGGGGCGTCTGGCTACACCTTC
v_gene: TRBV30
d_gene: TRBD1
j_gene: TRBJ1-2
abundance: -

CDR3aa: CASSSPVRDYQETQYF
CDR3nt: TGTGCCAGCAGCTCCCCGGTTAGGGACTACCAAGAGACCCAGTACTTC
v_gene: TRBV11-2
d_gene: -
j_gene: TRBJ2-5
abundance: -